This T cell receptor beta chain was sequenced for a study of cytomegalovirus exposure and HLA in healthy donors. With 60 Vbeta and 13 Jbeta primers, the PCR was carried out. The data were produced by immunoSEQ multiplex PCR, yet TCRdb's version contains in-frame clones alone and is incomplete. Among 150,000 or so clones listed, around 77% were seen once. This CDR3 spans 14 amino acids. The ends lost 7 bases at V and 7 bases at J; junction bases unmatched: 10. Germline CDR1 SGHRS, CDR2 YFSETQ. The chain employs TRBV5-1 and TRBJ2-4; 8 bases map to TRBD1. What was sequenced was PBMCs. The clonotype was recovered from a male donor in good health and CMV-seropositive. The CDR3 protein is CASREQGADNIQYF. The CDR3, as DNA: TGCGCCAGCCGTGAGCAGGGGGCGGATAACATTCAGTACTTC.